The 2 T cell receptor beta chains listed next were all sequenced from one sample in a study. TCRdb analysed the 5' RACE reads with MiXCR anew, one entry per CDR3 protein. This table has around 29,000 distinct CDR3 sequences, roughly 24% appearing once. The source material was naive CD4+ T cells sorted from a lymph node. Subset specified: naive CD4+ T cells, CD4+CD45RA+CD25-. These TCRs come from a female donor with breast cancer.

The gene calls are TRBV7-2 and TRBJ2-1, with 7 bases lining up with TRBD1. The CDR3 has 16 amino acids. Trimming removed 5 bases from V and 6 bases from J; junction bases left unmatched: 13. The germline V gene encodes CDR1 SGHTA and CDR2 FQGNSA. The CDR3 protein is CASSRTTGPYSNEQFF. As DNA, the CDR3 is TGTGCCAGCAGCCGAACGACAGGGCCGTATAGCAATGAGCAGTTCTTC.

This clonotype was recorded many times. V usage is TRBV20-1 and J usage is TRBJ1-5, with D perhaps TRBD1 (5 bases). The V end was cut by 3 bases, the J end by 0 bases, with 12 bases between. Germline V gene lookup returns CDR1 DFQATT and CDR2 SNEGSKA (reference sequence). The CDR3 is 15 amino acids. In nucleotides, the CDR3 is TGCAGTGCTAGTGCAGGGCTCTATAGCAATCAGCCCCAGCATTTT. Residues: CSASAGLYSNQPQHF.